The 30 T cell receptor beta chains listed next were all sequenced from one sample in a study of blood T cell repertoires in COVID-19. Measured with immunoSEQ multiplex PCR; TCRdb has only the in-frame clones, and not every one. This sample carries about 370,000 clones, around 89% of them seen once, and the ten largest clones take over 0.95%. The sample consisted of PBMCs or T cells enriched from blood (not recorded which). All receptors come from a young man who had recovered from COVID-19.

CDR3 protein: CASSLNSGRVADTQYF. The DNA of the CDR3 is TGTGCCAGCAGCCTTAATAGCGGGAGAGTCGCAGATACGCAGTATTTT. The gene calls are TRBV3-1 (or the pseudogene TRBV3-2) and TRBJ2-3; 9 bases are shared with TRBD2. The CDR3 extends over 16 amino acids. The V gene's germline CDR1 is LGHDT and CDR2 YNNKEL (reference sequence). After removal of 4 bases from V and 4 bases from J, the junction contained 9 bases not matched to a gene.

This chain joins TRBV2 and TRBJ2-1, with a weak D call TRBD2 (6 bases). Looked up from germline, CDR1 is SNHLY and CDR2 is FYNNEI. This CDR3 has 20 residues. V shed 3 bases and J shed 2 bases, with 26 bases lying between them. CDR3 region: CASSESRAGLLLSTYNEQFF. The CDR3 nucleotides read TGTGCCAGCAGTGAGTCTAGGGCGGGACTCCTTCTATCAACCTACAATGAGCAGTTCTTC.

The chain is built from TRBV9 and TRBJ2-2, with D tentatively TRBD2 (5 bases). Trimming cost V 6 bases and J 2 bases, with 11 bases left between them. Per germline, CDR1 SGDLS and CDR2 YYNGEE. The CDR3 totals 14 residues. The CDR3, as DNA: TGTGCCAGCACGGAGGATCCTAACACCGGGGAGCTGTTTTTT. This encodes CASTEDPNTGELFF.

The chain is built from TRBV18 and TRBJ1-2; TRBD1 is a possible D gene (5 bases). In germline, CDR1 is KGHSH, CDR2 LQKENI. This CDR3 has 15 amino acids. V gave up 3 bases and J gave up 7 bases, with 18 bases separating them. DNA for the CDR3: TGTGCCAGCTCACCGGCGGGGGTTCAGGCTAGTGGCTACACCTTC. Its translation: CASSPAGVQASGYTF.

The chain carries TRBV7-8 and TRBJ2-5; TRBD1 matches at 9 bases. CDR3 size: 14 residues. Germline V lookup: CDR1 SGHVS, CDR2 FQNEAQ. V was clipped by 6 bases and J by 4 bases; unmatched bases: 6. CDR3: CASSETGGSETQYF. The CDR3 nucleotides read TGTGCCAGCAGTGAGACAGGGGGTTCAGAGACCCAGTACTTC.

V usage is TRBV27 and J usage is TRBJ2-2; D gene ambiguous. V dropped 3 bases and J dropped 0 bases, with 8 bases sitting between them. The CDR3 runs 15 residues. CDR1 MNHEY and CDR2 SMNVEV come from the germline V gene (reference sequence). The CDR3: CASSFGSANTGELFF. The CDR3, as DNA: TGTGCCAGCAGTTTCGGGTCCGCGAACACCGGGGAGCTGTTTTTT.

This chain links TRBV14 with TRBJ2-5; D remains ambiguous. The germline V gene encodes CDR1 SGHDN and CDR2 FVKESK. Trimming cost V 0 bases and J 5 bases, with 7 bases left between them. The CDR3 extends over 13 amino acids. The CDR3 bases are TGTGCCAGCAGCCAAGATAACGGTGAGACCCAGTACTTC. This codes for CASSQDNGETQYF.

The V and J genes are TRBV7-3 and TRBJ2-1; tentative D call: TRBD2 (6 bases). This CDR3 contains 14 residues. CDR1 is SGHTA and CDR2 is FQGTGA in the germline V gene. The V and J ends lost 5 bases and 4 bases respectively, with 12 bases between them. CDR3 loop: CASSPIGRYNEQFF. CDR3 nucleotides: TGTGCCAGCAGCCCTATAGGGAGGTACAATGAGCAGTTCTTC.

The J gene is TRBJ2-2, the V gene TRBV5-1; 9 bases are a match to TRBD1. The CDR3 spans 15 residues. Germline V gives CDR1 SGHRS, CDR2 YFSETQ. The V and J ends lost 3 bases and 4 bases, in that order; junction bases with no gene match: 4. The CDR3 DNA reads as TGCGCCAGCAGCTCACAGGGGGCCGGCACCGGGGAGCTGTTTTTT. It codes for CASSSQGAGTGELFF.

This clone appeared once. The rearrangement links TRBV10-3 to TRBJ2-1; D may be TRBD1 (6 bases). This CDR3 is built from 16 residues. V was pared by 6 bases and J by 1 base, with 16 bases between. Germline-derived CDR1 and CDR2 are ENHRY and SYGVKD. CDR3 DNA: TGTGCCATCAGCGGGCCTATAGGGGGATCCTACAATGAGCAGTTCTTC. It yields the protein CAISGPIGGSYNEQFF.

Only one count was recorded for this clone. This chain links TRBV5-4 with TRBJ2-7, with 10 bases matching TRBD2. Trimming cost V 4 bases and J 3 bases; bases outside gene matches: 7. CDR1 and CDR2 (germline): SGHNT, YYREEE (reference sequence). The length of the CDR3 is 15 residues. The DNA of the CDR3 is TGTGCCAGCAGCATTTCTAGCGGGGGTTACTACGAGCAGTACTTC. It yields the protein CASSISSGGYYEQYF.

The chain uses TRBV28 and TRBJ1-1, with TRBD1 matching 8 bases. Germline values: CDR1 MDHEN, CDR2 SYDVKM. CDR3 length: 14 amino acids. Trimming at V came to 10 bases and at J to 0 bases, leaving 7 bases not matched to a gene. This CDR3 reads CAMRARGLNTEAFF. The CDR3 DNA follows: TGTGCCATGCGCGCCAGGGGGCTGAACACTGAAGCTTTCTTT.

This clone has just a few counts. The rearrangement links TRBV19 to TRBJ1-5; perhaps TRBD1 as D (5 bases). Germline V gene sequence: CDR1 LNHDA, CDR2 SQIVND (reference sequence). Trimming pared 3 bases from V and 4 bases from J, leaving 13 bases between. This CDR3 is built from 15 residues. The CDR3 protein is CASSIDSPGNQPQHF. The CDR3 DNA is TGTGCCAGTAGTATCGACAGCCCCGGGAATCAGCCCCAGCATTTT.

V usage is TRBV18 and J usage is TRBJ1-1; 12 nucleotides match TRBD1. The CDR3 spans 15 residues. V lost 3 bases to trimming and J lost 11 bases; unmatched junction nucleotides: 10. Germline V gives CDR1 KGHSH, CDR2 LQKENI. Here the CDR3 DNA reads TGTGCCAGCTCACCGAACACCGGGACAGGGGGCGACGCTTTCTTT. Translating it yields CASSPNTGTGGDAFF.

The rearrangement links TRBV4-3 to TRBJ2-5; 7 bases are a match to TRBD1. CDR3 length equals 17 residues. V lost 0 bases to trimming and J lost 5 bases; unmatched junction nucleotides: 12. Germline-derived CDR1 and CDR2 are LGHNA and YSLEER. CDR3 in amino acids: CASSQDRGPRGMETQYF. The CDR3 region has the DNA TGCGCCAGCAGCCAAGATCGGGGCCCCAGGGGGATGGAGACCCAGTACTTC.

This CDR3 reads CASSQGEVTLYEQYF. CDR3 in DNA: TGTGCCAGCAGCCAAGGAGAGGTCACGCTCTACGAGCAGTACTTC. The chain has TRBV4-2 and TRBJ2-7, with D unresolved. Trimming stripped 1 base from V and 3 bases from J, with 13 bases between. Per germline, CDR1 LGHNA and CDR2 YNFKEQ. The CDR3 covers 15 residues.

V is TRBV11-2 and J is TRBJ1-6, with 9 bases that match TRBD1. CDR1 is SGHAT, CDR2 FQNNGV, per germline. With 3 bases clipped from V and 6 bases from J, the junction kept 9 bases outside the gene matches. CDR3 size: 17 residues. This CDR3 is CASSLTGTGSRNSPLHF. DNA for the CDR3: TGTGCCAGCAGCTTGACCGGGACAGGGAGCCGTAATTCACCCCTCCACTTT.

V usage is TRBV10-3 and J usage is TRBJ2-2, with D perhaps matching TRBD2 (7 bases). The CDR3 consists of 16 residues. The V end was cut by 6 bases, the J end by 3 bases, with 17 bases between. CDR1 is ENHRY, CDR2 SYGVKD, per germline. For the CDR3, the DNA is TGTGCCATCAGGACAGCCCCCGGGGGGCACACCGGGGAGCTGTTTTTT. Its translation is CAIRTAPGGHTGELFF.

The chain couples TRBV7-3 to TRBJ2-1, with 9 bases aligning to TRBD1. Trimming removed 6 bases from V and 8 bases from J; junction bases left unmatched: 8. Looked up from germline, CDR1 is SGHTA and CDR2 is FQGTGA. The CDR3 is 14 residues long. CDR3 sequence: CASSAGTGTHEQFF. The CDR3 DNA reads TGTGCCAGCAGTGCCGGGACAGGGACCCATGAGCAGTTCTTC.

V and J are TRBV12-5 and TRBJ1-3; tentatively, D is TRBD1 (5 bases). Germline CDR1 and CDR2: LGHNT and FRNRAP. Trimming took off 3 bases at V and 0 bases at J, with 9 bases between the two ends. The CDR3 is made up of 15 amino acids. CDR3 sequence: CASGLGAHSGNTIYF. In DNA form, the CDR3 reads TGTGCTAGTGGTTTAGGGGCACACTCTGGAAACACCATATATTTT.

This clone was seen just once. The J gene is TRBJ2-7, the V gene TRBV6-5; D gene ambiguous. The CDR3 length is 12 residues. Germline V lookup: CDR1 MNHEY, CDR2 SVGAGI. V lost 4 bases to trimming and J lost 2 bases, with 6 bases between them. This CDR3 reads CASSSVTYEQYF. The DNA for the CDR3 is TGTGCCAGCAGTTCGGTAACCTACGAGCAGTACTTC.

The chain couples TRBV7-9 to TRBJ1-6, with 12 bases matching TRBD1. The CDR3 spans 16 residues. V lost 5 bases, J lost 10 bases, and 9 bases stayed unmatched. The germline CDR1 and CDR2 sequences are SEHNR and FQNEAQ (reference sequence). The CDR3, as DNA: TGTGCCAGCAGCCCAACGGGACAGGGGGCTAGATCACCCCTCCACTTT. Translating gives CASSPTGQGARSPLHF.

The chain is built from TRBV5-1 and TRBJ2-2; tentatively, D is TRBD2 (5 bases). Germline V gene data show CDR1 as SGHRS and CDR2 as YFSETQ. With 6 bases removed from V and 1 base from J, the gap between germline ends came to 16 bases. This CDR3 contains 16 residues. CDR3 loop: CASNLEADRNTGELFF. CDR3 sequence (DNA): TGCGCCAGCAATCTCGAAGCGGACCGGAACACCGGGGAGCTGTTTTTT.

The DNA of the CDR3 is TGTGCCAGCAGCTTAGGGGTCAGGGGTGCAGGAGATACGCAGTATTTT. It yields the protein CASSLGVRGAGDTQYF. The rearrangement joins TRBV7-2 to TRBJ2-3; the D gene is possibly TRBD1 (6 bases). Trimming left V 1 base short and J 5 bases short, with 16 bases between. The germline V gene encodes CDR1 SGHTA and CDR2 FQGNSA. The CDR3 spans 16 residues. The entire variable domain, with the rest obtained from reference TRBV7-2 and TRBJ2-3, is as follows: GAGVSQSPSNKVTEKGKDVELRCDPISGHTALYWYRQSLGQGLEFLIYFQGNSAPDKSGLPSDRFSAERTGGSVSTLTIQRTQQEDSAVYLCASSLGVRGAGDTQYFGPGTRLTVL.

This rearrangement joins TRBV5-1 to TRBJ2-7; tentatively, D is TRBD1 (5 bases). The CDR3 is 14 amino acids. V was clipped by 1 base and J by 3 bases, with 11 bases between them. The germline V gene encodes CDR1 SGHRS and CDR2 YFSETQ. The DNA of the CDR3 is TGCGCCAGCAGCTTGTTTCAGGGCGGCTACGAGCAGTACTTC. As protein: CASSLFQGGYEQYF.

In nucleotides, the CDR3 is TGTGCCAGCAGCTTGCAACAGGGGACTGAAGCTTTCTTT. Its translation: CASSLQQGTEAFF. The gene calls are TRBV5-5 and TRBJ1-1; 7 nucleotides line up with TRBD1. The CDR3 totals 13 residues. Germline-derived CDR1 and CDR2 are SGHKS and YYEKEE (reference sequence). Germline trimming cut 1 base from V and 5 bases from J; bases unmatched to any gene: 2. Filled out from reference TRBV5-5 and TRBJ1-1, the complete variable domain reads DAGVTQSPTHLIKTRGQQVTLRCSPISGHKSVSWYQQVLGQGPQFIFQYYEKEERGRGNFPDRFSARQFPNYSSELNVNALLLGDSALYLCASSLQQGTEAFFGQGTRLTVV.

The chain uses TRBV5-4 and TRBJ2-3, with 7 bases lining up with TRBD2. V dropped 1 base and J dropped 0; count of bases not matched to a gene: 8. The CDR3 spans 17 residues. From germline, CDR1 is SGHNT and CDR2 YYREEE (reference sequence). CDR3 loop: CASSLIWVGLSTDTQYF. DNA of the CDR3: TGTGCCAGCAGCTTGATTTGGGTGGGACTAAGCACAGATACGCAGTATTTT.

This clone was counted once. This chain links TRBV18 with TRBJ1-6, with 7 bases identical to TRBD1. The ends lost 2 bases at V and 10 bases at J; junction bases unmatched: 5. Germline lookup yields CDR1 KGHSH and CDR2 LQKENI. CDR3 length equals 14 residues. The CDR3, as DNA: TGTGCCAGCTCACCAGGGACAGCTATCTCACCCCTCCACTTT. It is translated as CASSPGTAISPLHF. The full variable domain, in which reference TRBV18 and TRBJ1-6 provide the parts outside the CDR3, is NAGVMQNPRHLVRRRGQEARLRCSPMKGHSHVYWYRQLPEEGLKFMVYLQKENIIDESGMPKERFSAEFPKEGPSILRIQQVVRGDSAAYFCASSPGTAISPLHFGNGTRLTVT.

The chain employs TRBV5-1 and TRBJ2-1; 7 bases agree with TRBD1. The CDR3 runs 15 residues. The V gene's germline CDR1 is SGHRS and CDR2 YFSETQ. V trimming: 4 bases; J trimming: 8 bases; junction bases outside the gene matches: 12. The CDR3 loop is CASSTSQGFRDEQFF. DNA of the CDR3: TGCGCCAGCAGCACTTCACAGGGGTTTCGGGATGAGCAGTTCTTC.

For the CDR3, the DNA is TGCGCCAGCAGCCAAAATAAGGGACTAGCGGCACAGAGCTCCTACAATGAGCAGTTCTTC. It encodes CASSQNKGLAAQSSYNEQFF. The V call is TRBV4-3, the J call TRBJ2-1, with 11 bases aligning to TRBD2. Germline V lookup: CDR1 LGHNA, CDR2 YSLEER. V lost 2 bases, J lost 0 bases, and 12 bases stayed unmatched. The CDR3 has 20 residues.